The 26 T cell receptor beta chains listed next were all sequenced from one sample in a study of cytomegalovirus exposure and HLA in healthy donors. Amplification used 60 Vbeta primers and 13 Jbeta primers. TCRdb's copy holds only in-frame clones and misses some; the assay was immunoSEQ multiplex PCR. The data hold about 130,000 clones, with just under 85% observed a single time. Sequencing was performed on PBMCs. These receptors originate from a boy younger than 10 in good health and CMV-seronegative.

The gene calls are TRBV6-1 and TRBJ2-7; perhaps TRBD2 as D (6 bases). Trimming cost V 6 bases and J 0 bases, with 15 bases left between them. Looked up from germline, CDR1 is MNHNS and CDR2 is SASEGT. CDR3 length equals 15 residues. The CDR3, as DNA: TGTGCCAGCAGGCCCCCGGGACTCAGCTCCTACGAGCAGTACGTC. It is translated as CASRPPGLSSYEQYV.

This clone came up a few times. The V gene is TRBV9, the J gene TRBJ1-3; weak D call: TRBD1 (5 bases). The CDR3 runs to 17 residues. Germline-derived CDR1 and CDR2 are SGDLS and YYNGEE. The ends were cut back, 0 bases at V and 0 bases at J, with 13 bases in the middle. For the CDR3, the DNA is TGTGCCAGCAGCGTAGGGTTGACAGTTCGCTCTGGAAACACCATATATTTT. Translated: CASSVGLTVRSGNTIYF.

This clone appeared a few times. The rearrangement uses TRBV6-5 and TRBJ1-2, with D perhaps TRBD1 (5 bases). CDR1 is MNHEY and CDR2 is SVGAGI in the germline V gene. CDR3 length equals 15 residues. The V end lost 4 bases, the J end lost 4 bases, and 16 bases lay between the germline ends. The DNA of the CDR3 is TGTGCCAGCAGTTCCAGGGTGGGGCTAGGCTATGGCTACACCTTC. Residues: CASSSRVGLGYGYTF.

The chain links TRBV4-2 to TRBJ2-3; 8 bases are a match to TRBD2. The CDR3 contains 16 residues. Germline assignment: CDR1 LGHNA and CDR2 YNFKEQ. Trimming at V came to 7 bases and at J to 0 bases, leaving 9 bases not matched to a gene. The CDR3: CASNPGGPGSTDTQYF. CDR3 in DNA: TGTGCCAGCAACCCGGGGGGGCCTGGGAGCACAGATACGCAGTATTTT.

The chain uses TRBV29-1 and TRBJ1-1, with TRBD1 matching over 8 bases. This CDR3 is 15 amino acids long. The V segment lost 5 bases and the J segment 6 bases; nucleotides outside the gene matches: 14. CDR1 is SQVTM, CDR2 ANQGSEA, per germline. The DNA of the CDR3 is TGCAGCGTTCCCACGTGGGCAGGGGGCTTGGCTGAAGCTTTCTTT. Translated, it gives CSVPTWAGGLAEAFF.

The V gene is TRBV7-9, the J gene TRBJ2-1; 11 bases match TRBD2. Germline V gene data show CDR1 as SEHNR and CDR2 as FQNEAQ (reference sequence). Losses at the gene ends were 0 bases for V and 7 bases for J; bases not matched to a gene: 8. The CDR3 loop spans 17 amino acids. CDR3 DNA: TGTGCCAGCAGCTTAGCGCGGGGGACTAGCGGAAGGAATGAGCAGTTCTTC. Protein: CASSLARGTSGRNEQFF.

This clone was detected once. The chain joins TRBV6-4 to TRBJ2-3, with D uncertain. Germline V gene data show CDR1 as MRHNA and CDR2 as SNTAGT. CDR3 length equals 13 residues. The V end was cut by 2 bases, the J end by 1 base, with 4 bases between. CDR3: CASSDTGTDTQYF. Here the CDR3 DNA reads TGTGCCAGCAGTGACACGGGCACAGATACGCAGTATTTT.

The chain employs TRBV4-2 and TRBJ1-2; the match to TRBD1 covers 11 bases. CDR1 and CDR2 (germline): LGHNA, YNFKEQ. V lost 4 bases to trimming and J lost 8 bases; unmatched junction nucleotides: 6. The CDR3 sequence is 14 residues long. The CDR3 here is CASSLRTGGEGYTF. As DNA, the CDR3 is TGTGCCAGCAGCCTCCGGACAGGGGGCGAAGGCTACACCTTC.

This clone was observed a handful of times. The chain links TRBV4-1 to TRBJ1-6, with D unresolved. Per the germline V gene, CDR1 is MGHRA and CDR2 is YSYEKL. V lost 4 bases and J 12 bases, leaving 19 bases between the germline ends. CDR3 length equals 15 residues. For the CDR3, the DNA is TGCGCCAGCAGCCCCCTGAGGTTTGTAGTTGGACCCCTCCACTTT. Amino acids: CASSPLRFVVGPLHF.

V is TRBV7-6 and J is TRBJ2-7, with no clear D. V was clipped by 1 base and J by 0 bases, with 10 bases between them. Germline V gene data show CDR1 as SGHVS and CDR2 as FNYEAQ. The CDR3 totals 15 residues. The CDR3 DNA is TGTGCCAGCAGCTTAGAAGACACCCGCTCCTACGAGCAGTACTTC. The encoded protein is CASSLEDTRSYEQYF.

This sequence joins TRBV11-2 and TRBJ1-2; tentatively, D is TRBD1 (6 bases). CDR1 is SGHAT and CDR2 is FQNNGV in the germline V gene. The CDR3 totals 15 residues. Trimming took off 1 base at V and 8 bases at J, with 17 bases between the two ends. CDR3 nucleotides: TGTGCCAGCAGCTTAGGGGTGGGGGGGCTGAAGGGCTACACCTTC. It translates to CASSLGVGGLKGYTF.

This clone occurred a few times. V usage is TRBV29-1 and J usage is TRBJ1-2; 7 bases map to TRBD1. Germline trimming cut 7 bases from V and 7 bases from J; bases unmatched to any gene: 6. The CDR3 sequence is 11 residues long. The germline V gene encodes CDR1 SQVTM and CDR2 ANQGSEA. This CDR3 is CSAPGGLGYTF. The CDR3 DNA reads TGCAGCGCCCCAGGGGGGCTTGGCTACACCTTC.

CDR3 loop: CASSLIEAGGPHEQFF. CDR3 coding DNA: TGTGCCAGCAGCTTAATAGAGGCGGGGGGGCCCCATGAGCAGTTCTTC. The chain has TRBV7-9 and TRBJ2-1; 9 bases agree with TRBD2. V lost 2 bases to trimming and J lost 8 bases; unmatched junction nucleotides: 10. In germline, CDR1 is SEHNR, CDR2 FQNEAQ (reference sequence). CDR3 length equals 16 residues. The whole variable domain, filled in from reference TRBV7-9 and TRBJ2-1, reads DTGVSQNPRHKITKRGQNVTFRCDPISEHNRLYWYRQTLGQGPEFLTYFQNEAQLEKSRLLSDRFSAERPKGSFSTLEIQRTEQGDSAMYLCASSLIEAGGPHEQFFGPGTRLTVL.

CDR3 sequence: CASRDPGVSNQPQHF. In DNA, the CDR3 is TGTGCCAGCAGGGACCCGGGGGTTAGCAATCAGCCCCAGCATTTT. V is TRBV6-6 and J is TRBJ1-5; perhaps TRBD1 as D (5 bases). V was clipped by 6 bases and J by 0 bases, with 12 bases between them. CDR1 and CDR2 from the germline V gene are MNHNY and SVGAGI (reference sequence). There are 15 residues in the CDR3.

J is TRBJ2-3 and V is TRBV7-3, with D possibly TRBD1 on 5 matching bases. The CDR3 is 14 residues long. Germline lookup yields CDR1 SGHTA and CDR2 FQGTGA. V was trimmed by 5 bases and J by 6 bases, leaving 15 bases between them. CDR3 sequence reads: CASSDQGYLDTQYF. The CDR3 DNA is TGTGCCAGCAGCGATCAGGGTTATCTGGATACGCAGTATTTT.

V gene TRBV19 combines with J gene TRBJ2-4; TRBD1 matches 7 bases. Germline V gives CDR1 LNHDA, CDR2 SQIVND (reference sequence). The length of the CDR3 is 16 residues. V dropped 7 bases and J dropped 2; count of bases not matched to a gene: 11. The CDR3 DNA reads as TGTGCCAGTAAATTAGGGACAGCAGGTTCCAAAAACATTCAGTACTTC. This translates into CASKLGTAGSKNIQYF.

The chain couples TRBV4-1 to TRBJ2-5; 14 positions agree with TRBD2. The germline CDR1 and CDR2 sequences are MGHRA and YSYEKL. J lost 5 bases, V lost 3 bases, and 8 bases had no gene match. The CDR3 consists of 17 residues. The chain's CDR3 is CASSHHPGLAGAETQYF. The CDR3 nucleotides read TGCGCCAGCAGCCACCATCCGGGACTAGCGGGAGCGGAGACCCAGTACTTC.

The gene calls are TRBV19 and TRBJ1-1, with 9 bases that match TRBD1. Germline V lookup: CDR1 LNHDA, CDR2 SQIVND (reference sequence). The CDR3 loop spans 14 amino acids. V shed 4 bases and J 1 base; nucleotides not matched to a gene: 1. The CDR3 protein is CASSRGQGNTEAFF. The CDR3 DNA reads TGTGCCAGTAGTAGGGGACAGGGGAACACTGAAGCTTTCTTT. Full variable domain (outside the CDR3, taken from reference TRBV19 and TRBJ1-1): DGGITQSPKYLFRKEGQNVTLSCEQNLNHDAMYWYRQDPGQGLRLIYYSQIVNDFQKGDIAEGYSVSREKKESFPLTVTSAQKNPTAFYLCASSRGQGNTEAFFGQGTRLTVV.

This clone was recorded only once. This chain links TRBV13 with TRBJ1-3, with 8 bases identical to TRBD1. V trimming: 5 bases; J trimming: 7 bases; junction bases outside the gene matches: 7. Germline V gives CDR1 PRHDT, CDR2 FYEKMQ (reference sequence). This CDR3 comprises 14 residues. This chain's CDR3 is CASSPPGQVNTIYF. For the CDR3, the DNA is TGTGCCAGCAGCCCCCCGGGACAGGTGAACACCATATATTTT.

The CDR3 DNA sequence: TGTGCCAGCTCACCACAACTAGCGGAAGAGACCCAGTACTTC. It codes for CASSPQLAEETQYF. The rearrangement links TRBV18 to TRBJ2-5; 8 bases are a match to TRBD2. V lost 1 base to trimming and J lost 3 bases; unmatched junction nucleotides: 1. The CDR3 sequence is 14 residues long. CDR1 and CDR2 from the germline V gene are KGHSH and LQKENI.

V gene TRBV4-1 combines with J gene TRBJ2-1, with unresolved D. With 0 bases removed from V and 4 bases from J, the gap between germline ends came to 13 bases. The CDR3 sequence is 16 residues long. CDR1 and CDR2 (germline): MGHRA, YSYEKL. CDR3 coding DNA: TGCGCCAGCAGCCAAGATCAAACAGTCAGTTACAATGAGCAGTTCTTC. The encoded protein is CASSQDQTVSYNEQFF.

This chain connects TRBV29-1 to TRBJ2-5; D remains ambiguous. Germline CDR1 is SQVTM and CDR2 is ANQGSEA. V lost 6 bases, J lost 0 bases, and 26 bases lay in between. This CDR3 spans 18 amino acids. The CDR3 is CSVVPYLANLSYQETQYF. The CDR3 nucleotides are TGCAGCGTAGTCCCTTATCTCGCTAACCTATCCTACCAAGAGACCCAGTACTTC.

The chain has TRBV28 and TRBJ2-7; perhaps TRBD1 as D (5 bases). The CDR3 is made up of 13 amino acids. Germline CDR1 MDHEN, CDR2 SYDVKM. Trimming pared 5 bases from V and 5 bases from J, leaving 13 bases between. The CDR3 DNA follows: TGTGCCAGCAGTGCTAAAGGGGCGAACGAGCAGTACGTC. It specifies CASSAKGANEQYV.

This clone appeared a few times. The J gene is TRBJ1-1, the V gene TRBV6-5; 12 bases are shared with TRBD1. The trim removed 10 bases at V and 7 bases at J, leaving 10 bases unmatched. The CDR3 totals 14 residues. The germline V gene encodes CDR1 MNHEY and CDR2 SVGAGI. CDR3 in amino acids: CATYPGTGGFEAFF. Written as DNA, the CDR3 is TGTGCCACCTACCCCGGGACAGGGGGCTTTGAAGCTTTCTTT.

The chain has TRBV9 and TRBJ2-1, with a tentative D call TRBD1 (5 bases). From germline, CDR1 is SGDLS and CDR2 YYNGEE. V dropped 0 bases and J dropped 4 bases, with 11 bases sitting between them. This CDR3 has 15 residues. CDR3 nucleotides: TGTGCCAGCAGCGTAGGGGGCCGCTTATACAATGAGCAGTTCTTC. It is translated as CASSVGGRLYNEQFF. Filled out from reference TRBV9 and TRBJ2-1, the complete variable domain reads DSGVTQTPKHLITATGQRVTLRCSPRSGDLSVYWYQQSLDQGLQFLIQYYNGEERAKGNILERFSAQQFPDLHSELNLSSLELGDSALYFCASSVGGRLYNEQFFGPGTRLTVL.

V is TRBV10-3 and J is TRBJ1-2, with 8 bases fitting TRBD1. The germline V gene has CDR1 ENHRY and CDR2 SYGVKD. V lost 2 bases to trimming and J lost 4 bases; unmatched junction nucleotides: 6. The CDR3 consists of 15 residues. As DNA, the CDR3 is TGTGCCATCAGTGAGGCGGACAGGGTACGCTATGGCTACACCTTC. Its translation: CAISEADRVRYGYTF.